This TCR beta chain was sequenced in a study of blood T cell repertoires in COVID-19. Study context: Nucleic acid was either cDNA or gDNA, and it came from T cells, B-cell-depleted T cells, or PBMCs.

Trimming left V 4 bases short and J 5 bases short, with 20 bases between. CDR3 length: 17 residues. Produced via immunoSEQ multiplex PCR; TCRdb's table is partial and in-frame only. The sample carries about 200,000 clones, 86% recorded once. The sequence was collected from a woman aged 70 to 79 with acute or convalescent COVID-19. Sequenced input: peripheral blood. The rearrangement uses TRBV23-1 and TRBJ1-4; a weak D match, TRBD1 (6 bases). TRBV23-1 is treated as an ORF (open reading frame) with a function not yet certain. The CDR3 protein is CASSLRRYRANNEKLFF. DNA of the CDR3: TGCGCCAGCAGTCTTCGGCGGTACAGGGCGAACAATGAAAAACTGTTTTTT.